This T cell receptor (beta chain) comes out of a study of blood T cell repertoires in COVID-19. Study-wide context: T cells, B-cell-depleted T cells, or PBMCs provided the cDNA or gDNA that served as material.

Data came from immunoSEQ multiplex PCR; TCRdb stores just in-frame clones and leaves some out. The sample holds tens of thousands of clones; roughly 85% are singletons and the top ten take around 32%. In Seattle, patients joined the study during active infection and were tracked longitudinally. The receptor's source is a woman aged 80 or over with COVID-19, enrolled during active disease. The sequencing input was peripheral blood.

Here the CDR3 DNA reads TGTGCCAGCTCACCTTCAGGGGGAAAGGACTATGGCTACACCTTC. It yields the protein CASSPSGGKDYGYTF. The rearrangement links TRBV18 to TRBJ1-2; TRBD1 aligns across 7 bases. Losses at the gene ends were 3 bases for V and 3 bases for J; bases not matched to a gene: 7. CDR3 size: 15 residues. Germline-derived CDR1 and CDR2 are KGHSH and LQKENI.